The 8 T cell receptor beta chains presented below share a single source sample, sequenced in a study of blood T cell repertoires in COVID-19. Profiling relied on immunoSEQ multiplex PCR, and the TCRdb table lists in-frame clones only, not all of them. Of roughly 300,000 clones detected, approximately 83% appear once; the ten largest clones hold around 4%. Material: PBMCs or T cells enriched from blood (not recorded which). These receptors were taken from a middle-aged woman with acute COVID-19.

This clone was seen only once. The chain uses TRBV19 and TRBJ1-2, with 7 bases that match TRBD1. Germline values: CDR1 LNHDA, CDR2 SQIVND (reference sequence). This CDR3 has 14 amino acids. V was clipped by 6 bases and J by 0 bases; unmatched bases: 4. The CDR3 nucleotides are TGTGCCAGTAGGGAGACAGGGACTAACTATGGCTACACCTTC. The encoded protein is CASRETGTNYGYTF.

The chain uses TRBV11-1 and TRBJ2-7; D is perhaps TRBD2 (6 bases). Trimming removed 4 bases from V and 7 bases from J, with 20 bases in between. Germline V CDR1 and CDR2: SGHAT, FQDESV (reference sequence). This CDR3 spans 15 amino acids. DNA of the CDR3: TGTGCCAGCAGCTCCTTACCGGGGTCCCGGGGGGAGCAGTACTTC. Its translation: CASSSLPGSRGEQYF. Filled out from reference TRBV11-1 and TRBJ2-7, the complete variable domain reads EAEVAQSPRYKITEKSQAVAFWCDPISGHATLYWYRQILGQGPELLVQFQDESVVDDSQLPKDRFSAERLKGVDSTLKIQPAELGDSAMYLCASSSLPGSRGEQYFGPGTRLTVT.

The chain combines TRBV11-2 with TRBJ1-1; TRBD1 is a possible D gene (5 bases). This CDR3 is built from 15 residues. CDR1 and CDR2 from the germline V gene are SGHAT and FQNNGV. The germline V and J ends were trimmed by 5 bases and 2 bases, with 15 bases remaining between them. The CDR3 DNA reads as TGTGCCAGCAGCCTCAAAATAAGGACAAACACTGAAGCTTTCTTT. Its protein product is CASSLKIRTNTEAFF. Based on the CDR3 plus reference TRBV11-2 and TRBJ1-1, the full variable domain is EAGVAQSPRYKIIEKRQSVAFWCNPISGHATLYWYQQILGQGPKLLIQFQNNGVVDDSQLPKDRFSAERLKGVDSTLKIQPAKLEDSAVYLCASSLKIRTNTEAFFGQGTRLTVV.

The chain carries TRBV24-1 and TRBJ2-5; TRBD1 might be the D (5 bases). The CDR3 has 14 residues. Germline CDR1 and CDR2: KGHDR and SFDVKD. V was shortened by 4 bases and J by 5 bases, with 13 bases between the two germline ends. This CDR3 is CATSDPGLEETQYF. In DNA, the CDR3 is TGTGCCACCAGTGACCCAGGGCTTGAGGAGACCCAGTACTTC.

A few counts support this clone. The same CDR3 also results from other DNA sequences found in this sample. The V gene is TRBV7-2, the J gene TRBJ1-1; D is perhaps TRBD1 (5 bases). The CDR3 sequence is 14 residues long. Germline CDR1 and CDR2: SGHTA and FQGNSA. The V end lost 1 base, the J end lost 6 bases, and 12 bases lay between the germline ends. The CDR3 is CASSLGGQGSEAFF. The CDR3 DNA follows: TGTGCCAGCAGCTTAGGGGGCCAGGGCTCTGAAGCTTTCTTT.

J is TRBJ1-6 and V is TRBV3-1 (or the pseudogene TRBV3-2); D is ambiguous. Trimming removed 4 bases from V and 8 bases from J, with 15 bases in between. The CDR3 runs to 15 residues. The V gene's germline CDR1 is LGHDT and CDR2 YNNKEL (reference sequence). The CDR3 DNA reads TGTGCCAGCAGCCCGATCGGGAATGGGCATTCACCCCTCCACTTT. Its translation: CASSPIGNGHSPLHF.

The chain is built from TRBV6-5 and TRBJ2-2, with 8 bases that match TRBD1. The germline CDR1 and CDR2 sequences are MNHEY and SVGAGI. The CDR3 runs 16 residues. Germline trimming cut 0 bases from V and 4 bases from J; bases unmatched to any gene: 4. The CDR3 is CASSYSARGLTGELFF. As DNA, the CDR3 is TGTGCCAGCAGTTACTCCGCCAGGGGGCTCACCGGGGAGCTGTTTTTT.

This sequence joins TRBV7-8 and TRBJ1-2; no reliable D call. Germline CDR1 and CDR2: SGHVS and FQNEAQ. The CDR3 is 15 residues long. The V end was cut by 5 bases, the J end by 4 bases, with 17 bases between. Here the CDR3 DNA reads TGTGCCAGCAGCCCTGAGAGTCTAATTGGCTATGGCTACACCTTC. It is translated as CASSPESLIGYGYTF.